This entry lists 11 T cell receptor beta chains sequenced from one sample in a study of blood T cell repertoires in COVID-19. Some clones are missing from TCRdb's copy, which holds only in-frame ones; the method was immunoSEQ multiplex PCR. Of around 100,000 clones in the sample, around four fifths were seen once. The sample comprised peripheral blood. These TCRs come from a woman between 65 and 79 years old with acute or convalescent COVID-19.

The chain recombines TRBV12-5 with TRBJ1-3, with D perhaps TRBD1 (6 bases). CDR3 length: 13 amino acids. Germline CDR1 is LGHNT and CDR2 is FRNRAP. V lost 6 bases to trimming and J lost 3 bases, with 9 bases between them. The CDR3 region has the DNA TGTGCTAGTGGGGGGGCGAATGGAAACACCATATATTTT. Its protein is CASGGANGNTIYF.

This clone showed up just once. The V gene is TRBV6-6, the J gene TRBJ1-5; D perhaps matches TRBD1 (5 bases). The CDR3 spans 14 residues. V gave up 0 bases and J gave up 5 bases, with 8 bases separating them. Germline CDR1 and CDR2: MNHNY and SVGAGI (reference sequence). This chain's CDR3 is CASSYSWGDQPQHF. CDR3 coding DNA: TGTGCCAGCAGTTACTCTTGGGGCGATCAGCCCCAGCATTTT.

The CDR3 spells CANATGLLNTEAFF. The CDR3 DNA sequence: TGTGCAAATGCGACAGGGCTCCTGAACACTGAAGCTTTCTTT. The V and J genes are TRBV12-2 and TRBJ1-1; the table assigns TRBD1, which was not confirmed against the DNA. TRBV12-2 has pseudogene status. The CDR3 has 14 residues.

V gene TRBV3-1 (or the pseudogene TRBV3-2) combines with J gene TRBJ1-4, with a tentative D call TRBD1 (6 bases). The CDR3 is 14 amino acids. V was cut by 4 bases and J by 7 bases, with 13 bases left in between. CDR1 is LGHDT, CDR2 YNNKEL, per germline (reference sequence). For the CDR3, the DNA is TGTGCCAGCAGCCCCCAGGGGATCGGTGAAAAACTGTTTTTT. It encodes CASSPQGIGEKLFF.

A single count supports this clone. V and J are TRBV6-5 and TRBJ1-2; 10 nucleotides agree with TRBD1. J lost 10 bases, V lost 2 bases, and 13 bases had no gene match. This CDR3 is 16 amino acids long. Germline loops: CDR1 MNHEY, CDR2 SVGAGI. CDR3 sequence (DNA): TGTGCCAGCAGTTACCGGCTGGGACAGGGGTCTACCTTCTACACCTTC. Encoded protein: CASSYRLGQGSTFYTF.

The V and J genes are TRBV2 and TRBJ2-1; 8 nucleotides align to TRBD2. The length of the CDR3 is 13 residues. V lost 4 bases, J lost 7 bases, and 3 bases stayed unmatched. CDR1 and CDR2 from the germline V gene are SNHLY and FYNNEI. CDR3 DNA: TGTGCCAGCAGTGGGGGGACTAGGAATGAGCAGTTCTTC. The encoded protein is CASSGGTRNEQFF.

The gene calls are TRBV4-1 and TRBJ1-4; D ambiguous. The CDR3 runs 13 residues. The V gene lost 0 bases and the J gene lost 8 bases, with 7 bases spanning the gap. Germline V gene lookup returns CDR1 MGHRA and CDR2 YSYEKL. CDR3 sequence: CASSQDLQEKLFF. The CDR3 coding sequence is TGCGCCAGCAGCCAAGATTTGCAGGAAAAACTGTTTTTT.

The J gene is TRBJ1-1, the V gene TRBV5-1, with D perhaps TRBD1 (5 bases). Trimming pared 7 bases from V and 0 bases from J, leaving 10 bases between. Germline V gene lookup returns CDR1 SGHRS and CDR2 YFSETQ. The length of the CDR3 is 13 residues. CDR3 loop: CASAQGVNTEAFF. CDR3 bases: TGCGCCAGCGCCCAAGGGGTGAACACTGAAGCTTTCTTT.

The chain couples TRBV27 to TRBJ2-2; perhaps TRBD1 as D (5 bases). This CDR3 has 15 residues. Trimming removed 1 base at V and 2 bases at J, with 8 bases between. Per germline, CDR1 MNHEY and CDR2 SMNVEV (reference sequence). CDR3 DNA sequence: TGTGCCAGCAGTTTATATGACAGCAACACCGGGGAGCTGTTTTTT. It encodes CASSLYDSNTGELFF.

This clone was seen a single time. The chain links TRBV7-8 to TRBJ1-5; possible D gene TRBD1, 5 bases. Germline lookup yields CDR1 SGHVS and CDR2 FQNEAQ. With 1 base removed from V and 6 bases from J, the gap between germline ends came to 10 bases. The CDR3 runs to 14 residues. The CDR3 is CASSLGAQGQPQHF. In DNA, the CDR3 is TGTGCCAGCAGCTTAGGGGCCCAGGGTCAGCCCCAGCATTTT. The complete variable domain, with remaining parts taken from reference TRBV7-8 and TRBJ1-5, reads GAGVSQSPRYKVAKRGQDVALRCDPISGHVSLFWYQQALGQGPEFLTYFQNEAQLDKSGLPSDRFFAERPEGSVSTLKIQRTQQEDSAVYLCASSLGAQGQPQHFGDGTRLSIL.

The chain employs TRBV5-1 and TRBJ2-3; the match to TRBD2 covers 14 bases. The germline V gene encodes CDR1 SGHRS and CDR2 YFSETQ. The V segment lost 3 bases and the J segment 0 bases; nucleotides outside the gene matches: 6. The CDR3 contains 18 residues. CDR3 sequence (DNA): TGCGCCAGCAGCTCCGGGACTAGCGGGGGAACTAGCACAGATACGCAGTATTTT. Protein product: CASSSGTSGGTSTDTQYF.